This TCR beta chain was profiled in a study of cytomegalovirus exposure and HLA in healthy donors. Study findings and constraints: Roughly 170 TCR beta chains were listed as cytomegalovirus-associated.

Germline CDR1 is SGHTA and CDR2 is FQGNSA. This CDR3 has 14 amino acids. V gave up 4 bases and J gave up 2 bases, with 12 bases separating them. The study ran its PCR with 60 Vbeta and 13 Jbeta primers. Data came from immunoSEQ multiplex PCR; TCRdb stores just in-frame clones and leaves some out. Of roughly 220,000 clones in the sample, more than 65% are singletons; the top ten hold 1.5% to 2%. In its sample, this clone was seen once. Its antigen is not identified. The chain has TRBV7-2 and TRBJ2-7, with D possibly being TRBD2 (5 bases). Specimen: PBMCs. The receptor was isolated from a man aged 50 to 59 in good health and CMV-seronegative. The CDR3 DNA reads TGTGCCAGCAGCTGGACCCCCGGGGCCTACGAGCAGTACTTC. It codes for CASSWTPGAYEQYF.